This T cell receptor beta chain was found in a study of OX40 agonist ivuxolimab in advanced cancers. Germline CDR1 and CDR2: LNHDA and SQIVND (reference sequence). This CDR3 has 14 residues. The V end lost 5 bases, the J end lost 6 bases, and 13 bases lay between the germline ends. Profiling relied on immunoSEQ multiplex PCR, and the TCRdb table lists in-frame clones only, not all of them. This sample carries some 39,000 clones, about 88% of them seen once, and the ten largest clones take approximately 13%. The material sequenced was CD4+ or CD8+ T cells sorted from blood, taken in a trial of the OX40 agonist ivuxolimab. This TCR was sampled from an adult with an advanced solid tumor such as melanoma, head and neck, liver or kidney cancer. This chain links TRBV19 with TRBJ2-2; D is perhaps TRBD1 (5 bases). CDR3 loop: CASSQGGYPGELFF. CDR3 nucleotide sequence: TGTGCCAGTAGTCAGGGCGGTTACCCCGGGGAGCTGTTTTTT.